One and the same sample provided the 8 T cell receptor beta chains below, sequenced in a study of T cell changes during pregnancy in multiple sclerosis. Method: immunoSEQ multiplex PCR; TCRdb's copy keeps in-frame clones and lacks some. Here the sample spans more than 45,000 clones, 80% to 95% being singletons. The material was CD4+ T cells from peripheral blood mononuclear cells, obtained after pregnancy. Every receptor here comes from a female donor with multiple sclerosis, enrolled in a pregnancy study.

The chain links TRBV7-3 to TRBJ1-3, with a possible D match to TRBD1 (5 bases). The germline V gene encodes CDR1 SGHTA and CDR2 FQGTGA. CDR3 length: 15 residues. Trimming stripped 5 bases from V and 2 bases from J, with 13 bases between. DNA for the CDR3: TGTGCCAGCAGCCCGACGGGGGGTCCTGGAAACACCATATATTTT. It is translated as CASSPTGGPGNTIYF.

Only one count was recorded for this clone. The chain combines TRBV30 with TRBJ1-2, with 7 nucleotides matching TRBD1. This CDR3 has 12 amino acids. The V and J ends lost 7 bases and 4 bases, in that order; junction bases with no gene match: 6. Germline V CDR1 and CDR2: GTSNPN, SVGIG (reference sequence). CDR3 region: CASPGTAYGYTF. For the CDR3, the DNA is TGTGCCTCCCCCGGGACAGCCTATGGCTACACCTTC.

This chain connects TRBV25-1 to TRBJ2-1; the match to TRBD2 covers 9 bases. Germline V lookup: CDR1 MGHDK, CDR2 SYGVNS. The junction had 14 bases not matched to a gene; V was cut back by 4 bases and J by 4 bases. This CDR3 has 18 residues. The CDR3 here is CASSGNRGPAGGYNEQFF. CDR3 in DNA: TGTGCCAGCAGTGGAAACAGGGGTCCGGCGGGGGGGTACAATGAGCAGTTCTTC.

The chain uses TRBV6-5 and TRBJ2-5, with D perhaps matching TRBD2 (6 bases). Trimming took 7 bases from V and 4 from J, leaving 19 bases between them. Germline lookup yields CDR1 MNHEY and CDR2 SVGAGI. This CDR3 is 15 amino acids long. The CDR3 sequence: CASTAPGLGGETQYF. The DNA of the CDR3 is TGTGCCAGCACCGCCCCAGGGTTGGGAGGAGAGACCCAGTACTTC.

In nucleotides, the CDR3 is TGTGCCAGCAGTTTTGGGACTAGCGGGAGTAACTACGAGCAGTACTTC. Translated, it gives CASSFGTSGSNYEQYF. The genes are TRBV27 and TRBJ2-7; 14 nucleotides agree with TRBD2. This CDR3 spans 16 amino acids. Germline trimming cut 3 bases from V and 3 bases from J; bases unmatched to any gene: 4. From germline, CDR1 is MNHEY and CDR2 SMNVEV (reference sequence).

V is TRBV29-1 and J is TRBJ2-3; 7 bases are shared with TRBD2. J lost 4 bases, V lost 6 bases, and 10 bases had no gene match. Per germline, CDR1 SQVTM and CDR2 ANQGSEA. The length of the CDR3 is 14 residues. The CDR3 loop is CSVGGSTSSDTQYF. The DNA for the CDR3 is TGCAGCGTGGGGGGGTCGACGAGTTCAGATACGCAGTATTTT.

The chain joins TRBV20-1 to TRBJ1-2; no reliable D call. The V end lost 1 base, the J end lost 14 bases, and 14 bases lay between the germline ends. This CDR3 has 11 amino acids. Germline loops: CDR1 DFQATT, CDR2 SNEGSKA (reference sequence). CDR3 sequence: CSARGPEGNTF. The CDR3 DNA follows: TGCAGTGCTAGAGGCCCTGAGGGTAATACCTTC.

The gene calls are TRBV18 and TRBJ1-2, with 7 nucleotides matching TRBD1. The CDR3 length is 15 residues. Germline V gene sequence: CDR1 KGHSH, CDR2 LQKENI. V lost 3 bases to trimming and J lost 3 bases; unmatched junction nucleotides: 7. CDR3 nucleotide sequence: TGTGCCAGCTCACCGGAGACAGGGTCCCACTATGGCTACACCTTC. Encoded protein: CASSPETGSHYGYTF. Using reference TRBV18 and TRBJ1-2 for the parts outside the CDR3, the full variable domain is NAGVMQNPRHLVRRRGQEARLRCSPMKGHSHVYWYRQLPEEGLKFMVYLQKENIIDESGMPKERFSAEFPKEGPSILRIQQVVRGDSAAYFCASSPETGSHYGYTFGSGTRLTVV.